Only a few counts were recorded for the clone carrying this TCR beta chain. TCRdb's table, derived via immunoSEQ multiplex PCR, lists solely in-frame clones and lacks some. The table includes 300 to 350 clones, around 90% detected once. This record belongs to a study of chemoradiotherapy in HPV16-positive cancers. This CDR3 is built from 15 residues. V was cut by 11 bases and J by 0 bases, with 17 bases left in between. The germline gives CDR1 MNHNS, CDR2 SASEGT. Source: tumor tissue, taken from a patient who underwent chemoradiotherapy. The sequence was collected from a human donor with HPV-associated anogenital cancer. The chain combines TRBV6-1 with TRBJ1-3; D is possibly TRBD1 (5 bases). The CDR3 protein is CAADKSHDSGNTIYF. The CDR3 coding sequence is TGTGCCGCGGACAAGTCCCATGACTCTGGAAACACCATATATTTT.